Listed below are T cell receptor beta chains from one sample, sequenced in a study of response to subunit inactivated influenza vaccine. MiXCR, run by TCRdb on the RT-PCR reads, gives a single entry per CDR3 protein. The sample includes a few hundred thousand distinct CDR3 sequences, 9% to 15% of them seen just once. This material consisted of non-naive T cells sorted from PBMCs, taken approximately 15 days before vaccination. These receptor sequences come from a man over 45 who received an inactivated influenza vaccine. Both conserved end residues are part of each CDR3. Fields, in order: V gene, clone size, D gene, J gene, CDR3 DNA, CDR3 protein. The D gene is left open where the match is weak. Clone size is not always given. Where it is, it says once, few, many or a class for expanded clones.

v_call: TRBV24-1
clone_size: -
d_call: -
j_call: TRBJ1-1
cdr3_nt: TGTGCCACCAGTGATTTTGGCGGCCAAAAAGCTTTCTTT
cdr3_aa: CATSDFGGQKAFF

v_call: TRBV20-1
clone_size: many
d_call: -
j_call: TRBJ2-1
cdr3_nt: TGCAGTGCTAGAGATCCAACCATCCCGAGGGAGCAGTTCTTC
cdr3_aa: CSARDPTIPREQFF

v_call: TRBV3-1
clone_size: few
d_call: -
j_call: TRBJ2-1
cdr3_nt: TGTGCCAGCAGCCAAGGTCGTCGGGCGGTGGGTGAGCAGTTCTTC
cdr3_aa: CASSQGRRAVGEQFF

v_call: TRBV27
clone_size: -
d_call: TRBD2
j_call: TRBJ2-7
cdr3_nt: TGTGCCAGCAGCTCCCTAGCGGGAGATCCCTACGAGCAGTACTTC
cdr3_aa: CASSSLAGDPYEQYF

v_call: TRBV4-3
clone_size: -
d_call: -
j_call: TRBJ1-1
cdr3_nt: TGCGCCAGCAGCCAAGAACGAATCCTCATGAACACTGAAGCTTTCTTT
cdr3_aa: CASSQERILMNTEAFF

v_call: TRBV3-1
clone_size: -
d_call: TRBD1
j_call: TRBJ2-2
cdr3_nt: TGTGCCAGCAGCCATGGGACAGGGAGGACCCGGGAGCTGTTTTTT
cdr3_aa: CASSHGTGRTRELFF

v_call: TRBV20-1
clone_size: few
d_call: -
j_call: TRBJ1-5
cdr3_nt: TGCAGTGCTAGAGACGGACAGCTTAGGAATCAGCCCCAGCATTTT
cdr3_aa: CSARDGQLRNQPQHF

v_call: TRBV15
clone_size: few
d_call: -
j_call: TRBJ1-2
cdr3_nt: TGTGCCACAAGACAGGACATAGGATCTAACTATGGCTACACCTTC
cdr3_aa: CATRQDIGSNYGYTF

v_call: TRBV28
clone_size: -
d_call: -
j_call: TRBJ2-7
cdr3_nt: TGTGCCAGCAGTCCGGGGATGTACGAGCAGTACTTC
cdr3_aa: CASSPGMYEQYF

v_call: TRBV7-9
clone_size: few
d_call: -
j_call: TRBJ1-4
cdr3_nt: TGTGCCAGCAGCCCTCAGAGCTCTAATGAAAAACTGTTTTTT
cdr3_aa: CASSPQSSNEKLFF

v_call: TRBV20-1
clone_size: many
d_call: -
j_call: TRBJ1-2
cdr3_nt: TGCAGTGCTTCGAGGCCTGAACGGGACGGCTACACCTTC
cdr3_aa: CSASRPERDGYTF

v_call: TRBV4-1
clone_size: -
d_call: -
j_call: TRBJ1-4
cdr3_nt: TGCGCCAGCAGCCAAATAGGCTCGGGGGAAAAACTGTTTTTT
cdr3_aa: CASSQIGSGEKLFF

v_call: TRBV7-9
clone_size: few
d_call: TRBD2
j_call: TRBJ2-5
cdr3_nt: TGTGCCAGCAGCGGAGGACTAGCGGGAGCGGAGACCCAGTACTTC
cdr3_aa: CASSGGLAGAETQYF

v_call: TRBV7-6
clone_size: -
d_call: -
j_call: TRBJ2-7
cdr3_nt: TGTGCCAGCAGCGAGAGCGTTTGGGGGGAAGAGCAGTACTTC
cdr3_aa: CASSESVWGEEQYF

v_call: TRBV5-1
clone_size: few
d_call: TRBD2
j_call: TRBJ2-5
cdr3_nt: TGCGCCAGCCAGCGGGGGAAGCAAGAGACCCAGTACTTC
cdr3_aa: CASQRGKQETQYF

v_call: TRBV7-2
clone_size: few
d_call: -
j_call: TRBJ2-1
cdr3_nt: TGTGCCAGCAGCTTAGTGGGGGCCCGTGAGCAGTTCTTC
cdr3_aa: CASSLVGAREQFF